These 26 T cell receptor beta chains were sequenced from one sample in a study of regulatory T cells in long-lasting Graves disease. Researchers made TCR beta libraries by using iRepertoire HTBI primers and running Arm-PCR on CDR3 regions. TCRdb re-analysed the multiplex PCR reads in MiXCR, keeping a single row per CDR3 protein. The sample gives about 660,000 distinct CDR3 sequences, 30% of which show up once; roughly 41% is in the top ten. Time point noted: persistent/refractory GD, antithyroid drugs over 5 years with positive TRAb. Generation of the TCR library employed RNA extracted from PBMCs. Source: peripheral blood mononuclear cells (PBMCs), taken when the disease was refractory, from a patient treated with antithyroid drugs. These receptors originate from a female donor with Graves disease.

This clonotype has at least ten counts. The V call is TRBV28, the J call TRBJ1-5, with D possibly matching TRBD1 (6 bases). This CDR3 contains 15 residues. Germline V CDR1 and CDR2: MDHEN, SYDVKM. Trimming cost V 7 bases and J 4 bases, with 17 bases left between them. The CDR3 loop is CASTRDTSQNQPQHF. In nucleotides, the CDR3 is TGTGCCAGCACCCGGGACACCAGCCAGAATCAGCCCCAGCATTTT.

A few counts support this clonotype. The gene calls are TRBV27 and TRBJ1-5; D gene ambiguous. The CDR3 spans 14 residues. V lost 3 bases and J lost 3, with 9 bases in between. Germline-derived CDR1 and CDR2 are MNHEY and SMNVEV (reference sequence). Here the CDR3 DNA reads TGTGCCAGCAGTTTGAGCAGGTACAATCAGCCCCAGCATTTT. This gives the protein CASSLSRYNQPQHF.

This CDR3 reads CASSQDISGANVLTF. In nucleotides, the CDR3 is TGTGCCAGCAGCCAAGATATCTCTGGGGCCAACGTCCTGACTTTC. V usage is TRBV14 and J usage is TRBJ2-6; D is unresolved. V dropped 0 bases and J dropped 0 bases, with 3 bases sitting between them. The CDR3 sequence is 15 residues long. In germline, CDR1 is SGHDN, CDR2 FVKESK.

The chain is built from TRBV18 and TRBJ1-2, with TRBD1 matching 9 bases. The CDR3 contains 16 residues. Trimming removed 5 bases from V and 8 bases from J; junction bases left unmatched: 15. The germline gives CDR1 KGHSH, CDR2 LQKENI. The CDR3 region is CASSATRLQGAEGYTF. As DNA, the CDR3 is TGTGCCAGCTCAGCCACGCGATTACAGGGGGCTGAGGGCTACACCTTC.

The chain has TRBV5-1 and TRBJ1-2; D uncertain. This CDR3 region has 16 residues. Germline CDR1 SGHRS, CDR2 YFSETQ. V was shortened by 1 base and J by 0 bases, with 13 bases between the two germline ends. The CDR3 DNA sequence: TGCGCCAGCAGCTTGCCCCGGGAGTCACCTAACTATGGCTACACCTTC. Translating gives CASSLPRESPNYGYTF.

The table lists this clonotype with a few counts. This sequence joins TRBV27 and TRBJ1-2; possible D gene TRBD1, 5 bases. V was cut by 6 bases and J by 7 bases, with 21 bases left in between. The CDR3 runs to 15 residues. Germline V CDR1 and CDR2: MNHEY, SMNVEV (reference sequence). The CDR3: CASSYYGTHQSGYTF. For the CDR3, the DNA is TGTGCCAGCAGCTATTATGGGACCCATCAGAGTGGCTACACCTTC.

The chain has TRBV5-1 and TRBJ2-1; 10 bases fit TRBD2. The germline V gene has CDR1 SGHRS and CDR2 YFSETQ. This CDR3 is 15 amino acids long. The V gene end was trimmed by 0 bases and the J gene end by 6 bases; junction bases not matched to a gene: 3. CDR3 sequence (DNA): TGCGCCAGCAGCTTGGAGGGACTAGCGTTCAATGAGCAGTTCTTC. As protein: CASSLEGLAFNEQFF.

This clonotype has a handful of counts. V usage is TRBV28 and J usage is TRBJ1-4; D call uncertain. The CDR3 length is 12 residues. The V and J ends lost 2 bases and 14 bases respectively, with 12 bases between them. Germline values: CDR1 MDHEN, CDR2 SYDVKM. DNA for the CDR3: TGTGCCAGCAGTTTACTCAGAGGGAAGCTGTTTTTT. Encoded protein: CASSLLRGKLFF.

This clonotype was detected a few times. The chain uses TRBV11-2 and TRBJ1-2; a weak D match, TRBD1 (6 bases). The CDR3 totals 13 residues. Trimming stripped 4 bases from V and 6 bases from J, with 12 bases between. The germline V gene encodes CDR1 SGHAT and CDR2 FQNNGV. CDR3 protein: CASSSTGYDGYTF. The CDR3 nucleotides are TGTGCCAGCAGCTCCACAGGGTACGATGGCTACACCTTC. Full variable domain (rest looked up from reference TRBV11-2 and TRBJ1-2): EAGVAQSPRYKIIEKRQSVAFWCNPISGHATLYWYQQILGQGPKLLIQFQNNGVVDDSQLPKDRFSAERLKGVDSTLKIQPAKLEDSAVYLCASSSTGYDGYTFGSGTRLTVV.

This clonotype showed up many times. This chain connects TRBV7-2 to TRBJ1-5, with D possibly being TRBD1 (6 bases). Trimming took 3 bases from V and 4 from J, leaving 10 bases between them. Looked up from germline, CDR1 is SGHTA and CDR2 is FQGNSA. The CDR3 has 14 residues. CDR3 loop: CASSLDSQNQPQHF. The DNA of the CDR3 is TGTGCCAGCAGCTTGGACAGCCAGAATCAGCCCCAGCATTTT.

The table lists this clonotype with a few counts. This chain links TRBV19 with TRBJ1-5; D not certain. CDR3 length: 12 amino acids. CDR1 LNHDA and CDR2 SQIVND come from the germline V gene (reference sequence). The V end lost 6 bases, the J end lost 3 bases, and 6 bases lay between the germline ends. The CDR3 protein is CASSRDNQPQHF. CDR3 nucleotide sequence: TGTGCCAGTAGCCGGGACAATCAGCCCCAGCATTTT. The full variable domain, its missing parts supplied by reference TRBV19 and TRBJ1-5, is DGGITQSPKYLFRKEGQNVTLSCEQNLNHDAMYWYRQDPGQGLRLIYYSQIVNDFQKGDIAEGYSVSREKKESFPLTVTSAQKNPTAFYLCASSRDNQPQHFGDGTRLSIL.

This sequence joins TRBV20-1 and TRBJ1-2; D is undetermined. This CDR3 has 14 amino acids. Trimming shortened V by 3 bases and J by 6 bases, and 17 bases separated the two germline ends. Germline V gene sequence: CDR1 DFQATT, CDR2 SNEGSKA (reference sequence). The CDR3 DNA is TGCAGTGCTAGTCTTTTTTTGTCATCTGATGGCTACACCTTC. It specifies CSASLFLSSDGYTF.

The chain carries TRBV25-1 and TRBJ1-5; a weak D match, TRBD1 (6 bases). V lost 6 bases to trimming and J lost 1 base, with 16 bases between them. Germline CDR1 reads MGHDK; CDR2 reads SYGVNS. The CDR3 is 16 residues long. The CDR3: CASRGGGGLSNQPQHF. The CDR3 nucleotides are TGTGCCAGCAGGGGGGGCGGGGGGCTGAGCAATCAGCCCCAGCATTTT.

This clonotype was found a few times. The V gene is TRBV5-1, the J gene TRBJ2-4, with TRBD2 identical over 7 bases. The trim removed 5 bases at V and 7 bases at J, leaving 15 bases unmatched. This CDR3 spans 16 amino acids. Germline-derived CDR1 and CDR2 are SGHRS and YFSETQ. This chain's CDR3 is CASSVGHRGVSNIQYF. CDR3 DNA sequence: TGCGCCAGCAGTGTTGGACACCGGGGGGTTTCGAACATTCAGTACTTC.

The gene calls are TRBV28 and TRBJ1-2; 8 positions agree with TRBD1. Germline V lookup: CDR1 MDHEN, CDR2 SYDVKM. CDR3 size: 14 residues. The V and J ends lost 3 bases and 5 bases, in that order; junction bases with no gene match: 5. The CDR3 loop reads CASSFNRGEYGYTF. In DNA form, the CDR3 reads TGTGCCAGCAGTTTTAACAGGGGGGAATATGGCTACACCTTC.

This clonotype came up a few times. The rearrangement links TRBV5-4 to TRBJ1-4, with 7 nucleotides matching TRBD1. The CDR3 has 16 residues. Germline values: CDR1 SGHNT, CDR2 YYREEE (reference sequence). V dropped 4 bases and J dropped 0; count of bases not matched to a gene: 6. CDR3 nucleotide sequence: TGTGCCAGCAGCGACAGGGAGAGGGCAACTAATGAAAAACTGTTTTTT. This encodes CASSDRERATNEKLFF.

The chain links TRBV5-1 to TRBJ2-5, with 8 positions matching TRBD2. This CDR3 spans 15 amino acids. V shed 0 bases and J 0 bases; nucleotides not matched to a gene: 1. CDR1 is SGHRS, CDR2 YFSETQ, per germline. The CDR3 reads CASSLGGRNQETQYF. The DNA for the CDR3 is TGCGCCAGCAGCTTGGGCGGGAGGAACCAAGAGACCCAGTACTTC.

This clonotype appeared once. V and J are TRBV5-1 and TRBJ2-5, with 9 bases that match TRBD2. With V trimmed by 3 bases and J by 4 bases, 19 bases remained unmatched. The germline V gene encodes CDR1 SGHRS and CDR2 YFSETQ. The CDR3 spans 19 residues. The CDR3 reads CASSSGGLAGVPTRETQYF. DNA for the CDR3: TGCGCCAGCAGCTCTGGCGGGTTAGCGGGAGTCCCAACGCGAGAGACCCAGTACTTC.

The chain links TRBV9 to TRBJ2-5, with D possibly being TRBD2 (6 bases). CDR3 length equals 15 residues. The germline V gene encodes CDR1 SGDLS and CDR2 YYNGEE. Trimming took 3 bases from V and 3 from J, leaving 15 bases between them. Written as DNA, the CDR3 is TGTGCCAGCAGCGCTCGAGGAGGGAACGAAGAGACCCAGTACTTC. It translates to CASSARGGNEETQYF.

This clonotype was seen repeatedly, ten times or more. The CDR3 loop is CASSLEAGTYEQYF. CDR3 DNA sequence: TGTGCCAGCAGCTTAGAGGCAGGGACTTACGAGCAGTACTTC. This chain uses TRBV11-2 with TRBJ2-7, with D possibly being TRBD2 (6 bases). The CDR3 is 14 amino acids. Per germline, CDR1 SGHAT and CDR2 FQNNGV. The V and J ends lost 0 bases and 4 bases respectively, with 10 bases between them.

The chain employs TRBV12-3 or TRBV12-4 and TRBJ1-3, with a tentative D call TRBD1 (6 bases). CDR3 length: 16 amino acids. V was clipped by 2 bases and J by 0 bases, with 11 bases between them. CDR3 coding DNA: TGTGCCAGCAGTTTATTGGGGGCCCACTCTGGAAACACCATATATTTT. Protein sequence: CASSLLGAHSGNTIYF.

Only a few counts were recorded for this clonotype. The chain employs TRBV5-1 and TRBJ1-5, with TRBD1 matching over 7 bases. V lost 4 bases to trimming and J lost 7 bases; unmatched junction nucleotides: 11. The CDR3 runs to 15 residues. CDR1 is SGHRS and CDR2 is YFSETQ in the germline V gene. The CDR3 coding sequence is TGCGCCAGCAGCGTGATCCCAGGGGGGGGACAGCCCCAGCATTTT. This codes for CASSVIPGGGQPQHF.

V is TRBV9 and J is TRBJ2-7; 7 nucleotides line up with TRBD1. V trimming: 6 bases; J trimming: 4 bases; junction bases outside the gene matches: 10. From germline, CDR1 is SGDLS and CDR2 YYNGEE. This CDR3 region has 14 residues. The CDR3 sequence is CASNEGAVGYEQYF. The DNA of the CDR3 is TGTGCCAGCAACGAGGGGGCGGTTGGATACGAGCAGTACTTC.

This chain links TRBV6-5 with TRBJ1-2; D is possibly TRBD1 (5 bases). V dropped 0 bases and J dropped 4 bases, with 15 bases sitting between them. This CDR3 spans 16 amino acids. CDR1 is MNHEY, CDR2 SVGAGI, per germline. The CDR3: CASSYSRGRDRYGYTF. For the CDR3, the DNA is TGTGCCAGCAGTTACTCAAGGGGCAGGGATCGCTATGGCTACACCTTC.

The chain couples TRBV27 to TRBJ1-5; possibly TRBD1 for D (6 bases). The CDR3 totals 15 residues. Between the trimmed V and J ends, which lost 1 base and 7 bases, there was a span of 14 bases. CDR1 MNHEY and CDR2 SMNVEV come from the germline V gene (reference sequence). CDR3 nucleotides: TGTGCCAGCAGTTTATTGGGGCAGGGGTGGCAGCCCCAGCATTTT. Protein: CASSLLGQGWQPQHF.

The gene calls are TRBV27 and TRBJ1-5, with 10 bases fitting TRBD1. With V trimmed by 4 bases and J by 6 bases, 6 bases remained unmatched. CDR1 MNHEY and CDR2 SMNVEV come from the germline V gene (reference sequence). The CDR3 runs to 15 residues. This CDR3 reads CASSSRDRGAQPQHF. The CDR3, as DNA: TGTGCCAGCAGTTCTCGGGACAGGGGAGCTCAGCCCCAGCATTTT.